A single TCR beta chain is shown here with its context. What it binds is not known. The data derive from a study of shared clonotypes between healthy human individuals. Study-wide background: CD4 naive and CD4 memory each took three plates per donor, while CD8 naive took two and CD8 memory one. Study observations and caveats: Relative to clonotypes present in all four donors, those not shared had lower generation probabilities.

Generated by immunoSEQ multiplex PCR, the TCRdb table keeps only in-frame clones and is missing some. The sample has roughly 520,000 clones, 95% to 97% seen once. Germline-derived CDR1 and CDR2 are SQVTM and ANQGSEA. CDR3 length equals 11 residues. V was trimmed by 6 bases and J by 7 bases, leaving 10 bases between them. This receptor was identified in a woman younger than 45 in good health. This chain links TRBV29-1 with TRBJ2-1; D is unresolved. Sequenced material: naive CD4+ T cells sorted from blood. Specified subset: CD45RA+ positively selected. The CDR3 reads CSVTLGNEQFF. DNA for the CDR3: TGCAGCGTCACACTGGGGAATGAGCAGTTCTTC.